The 21 T cell receptor beta chains reported below all come from one sample, sequenced in a study of early T cells in non-severe SARS-CoV-2 infection. One entry per CDR3 protein results from TCRdb running MiXCR on the 5' RACE reads. The sample gives about 130,000 distinct CDR3 sequences, around 14% of which show up once; 21% is in the top ten. Material for sequencing was whole blood. These receptor sequences come from an adult who was a healthcare worker with PCR-confirmed SARS-CoV-2 infection or an uninfected control (not recorded which).

The CDR3 DNA is TGTGCCAGCAGTTTGGGAGGTGCCAACGTCCTGACTTTC. Its protein product is CASSLGGANVLTF. The J gene is TRBJ2-6, the V gene TRBV28; possibly TRBD2 for D (6 bases). Germline-derived CDR1 and CDR2 are MDHEN and SYDVKM. The CDR3 runs to 13 residues. Deletions cut 3 bases from V and 7 bases from J, with 7 bases between.

This clonotype was detected only a few times. This sequence joins TRBV30 and TRBJ2-3, with a tentative D call TRBD2 (6 bases). Germline-derived CDR1 and CDR2 are GTSNPN and SVGIG (reference sequence). The CDR3 sequence is 15 residues long. V was pared by 2 bases and J by 1 base, with 13 bases between. As DNA, the CDR3 is TGTGCCTGGAGTATCGGGGGTACGGGCACAGATACGCAGTATTTT. Its translation is CAWSIGGTGTDTQYF.

Written as DNA, the CDR3 is TGCGCCAGCAGCTTCCTTACAGGGGGTGGTGAAAAACTGTTTTTT. Encoded protein: CASSFLTGGGEKLFF. This chain joins TRBV5-1 and TRBJ1-4; 8 bases are a match to TRBD1. V shed 2 bases and J 7 bases; nucleotides not matched to a gene: 7. The CDR3 extends over 15 amino acids. The germline V gene has CDR1 SGHRS and CDR2 YFSETQ.

The sample holds a few counts of this clonotype. The DNA of the CDR3 is TGTGCCAGCAGTTCTAGCGGGCTTTACAATGAGCAGTTCTTC. As protein: CASSSSGLYNEQFF. The chain is built from TRBV14 and TRBJ2-1; 8 nucleotides align to TRBD2. V dropped 6 bases and J dropped 4; count of bases not matched to a gene: 5. Germline CDR1 SGHDN, CDR2 FVKESK. CDR3 length: 14 residues.

This clonotype was detected a few times. The chain links TRBV16 to TRBJ1-1, with 9 bases fitting TRBD1. CDR1 is KGHSY and CDR2 is FQNENV in the germline V gene. The CDR3 covers 13 residues. Germline trimming cut 1 base from V and 11 bases from J; bases unmatched to any gene: 5. The chain's CDR3 is CASSQFGTGTAFF. Written as DNA, the CDR3 is TGTGCCAGCAGCCAATTTGGGACAGGGACTGCTTTCTTT.

The V and J genes are TRBV7-6 and TRBJ2-3; the D is unclear. V lost 5 bases to trimming and J lost 2 bases, with 5 bases between them. The germline V gene has CDR1 SGHVS and CDR2 FNYEAQ. The length of the CDR3 is 12 residues. As DNA, the CDR3 is TGTGCCAGCAGCCCTCACACAGATACGCAGTATTTT. It specifies CASSPHTDTQYF.

CDR3 nucleotides: TGCAGCACCACTCTAGCGGGGCGGATAACAGATACGCAGTATTTT. Amino acids: CSTTLAGRITDTQYF. This chain uses TRBV29-1 with TRBJ2-3, with 9 bases aligning to TRBD2. CDR3 size: 15 residues. The V gene's germline CDR1 is SQVTM and CDR2 ANQGSEA. Unmatched junction bases numbered 12, after V lost 8 bases and J lost 3 bases.

The chain has TRBV2 and TRBJ1-3, with D unresolved. Trimming removed 4 bases at V and 0 bases at J, with 13 bases between. The germline gives CDR1 SNHLY, CDR2 FYNNEI. The CDR3 loop spans 16 amino acids. The CDR3 DNA is TGTGCCAGCAGTGTGACCGCGTCTATCTCTGGAAACACCATATATTTT. Translated, it gives CASSVTASISGNTIYF.

This clonotype has just a few counts. This sequence joins TRBV2 and TRBJ1-4; D not certain. Trimming pared 4 bases from V and 8 bases from J, leaving 8 bases between. Germline V gene data show CDR1 as SNHLY and CDR2 as FYNNEI. This CDR3 contains 12 residues. DNA of the CDR3: TGTGCCAGCAGTGCTGGTACGGAAAAACTGTTTTTT. It is translated as CASSAGTEKLFF.

The chain combines TRBV19 with TRBJ2-5; either TRBD1 or TRBD2 may supply D (5 bases each). Trimming cost V 1 base and J 5 bases, with 17 bases left between them. This CDR3 is built from 16 residues. Germline assignment: CDR1 LNHDA and CDR2 SQIVND (reference sequence). CDR3 nucleotide sequence: TGTGCCAGTAGTATAGCAACGGGGCCGGTGGTGGAGACCCAGTACTTC. Protein product: CASSIATGPVVETQYF.

The chain links TRBV12-5 to TRBJ2-1; 8 nucleotides match TRBD1. V lost 9 bases to trimming and J lost 2 bases; unmatched junction nucleotides: 6. This CDR3 comprises 14 residues. Germline loops: CDR1 LGHNT, CDR2 FRNRAP. CDR3 residues: CASVPGQAYNEQFF. The CDR3 bases are TGTGCTAGCGTCCCGGGACAGGCCTACAATGAGCAGTTCTTC.

This clonotype was observed a single time. CDR3: CASSSLGGIGELFF. DNA for the CDR3: TGTGCCAGCAGTTCCCTTGGGGGGATCGGGGAGCTGTTTTTT. The genes are TRBV6-5 and TRBJ2-2, with D possibly TRBD2 on 6 matching bases. The CDR3 extends over 14 amino acids. CDR1 and CDR2 from the germline V gene are MNHEY and SVGAGI. The V and J ends lost 4 bases and 7 bases respectively, with 13 bases between them.

This clonotype was counted ten times or more. The chain is built from TRBV20-1 and TRBJ2-3; 8 nucleotides line up with TRBD1. Trimming at V came to 6 bases and at J to 1 base, leaving 9 bases not matched to a gene. Per the germline V gene, CDR1 is DFQATT and CDR2 is SNEGSKA (reference sequence). The CDR3 is 15 amino acids. The CDR3 protein is CSAPDDRGGTDTQYF. In DNA, the CDR3 is TGCAGTGCACCGGACGACAGGGGCGGCACAGATACGCAGTATTTT.

This chain joins TRBV5-4 and TRBJ2-7; D gene uncertain. The CDR3 loop spans 11 amino acids. Trimming stripped 3 bases from V and 4 bases from J, with 5 bases between. CDR1 is SGHNT, CDR2 YYREEE, per germline (reference sequence). Written as DNA, the CDR3 is TGTGCCAGCAGCTCCGAGTACGAGCAGTACTTC. Its protein product is CASSSEYEQYF.

CDR3 loop: CAISMTKEETQYF. The CDR3 nucleotides are TGTGCCATCAGTATGACTAAAGAGGAGACCCAGTACTTC. The genes are TRBV10-3 and TRBJ2-5; TRBD2 might be the D (5 bases). This CDR3 comprises 13 residues. Deletions cut 5 bases from V and 5 bases from J, with 12 bases between. Germline-derived CDR1 and CDR2 are ENHRY and SYGVKD.

The CDR3 sequence is CASSPGGGSPRETQYF. CDR3 nucleotide sequence: TGTGCCAGCAGCCCCGGAGGGGGTTCCCCCCGGGAGACCCAGTACTTC. The rearrangement uses TRBV7-9 and TRBJ2-5; D tentatively fits TRBD1 or TRBD2 (6 bases each). Trimming removed 5 bases at V and 5 bases at J, with 21 bases between. The CDR3 loop spans 16 amino acids. Germline V gives CDR1 SEHNR, CDR2 FQNEAQ (reference sequence).

This clonotype was observed at least ten times. The chain links TRBV5-6 to TRBJ1-5; TRBD1 matches 8 bases. The V segment lost 3 bases and the J segment 7 bases; nucleotides outside the gene matches: 9. The CDR3 has 15 amino acids. Per germline, CDR1 SGHDT and CDR2 YYEEEE. CDR3 sequence (DNA): TGTGCCAGCAGCTCTCAGGGGGCGCTAGGGCAGCCCCAGCATTTT. This sequence encodes CASSSQGALGQPQHF. Drawing the rest from reference TRBV5-6 and TRBJ1-5, the complete variable domain is DAGVTQSPTHLIKTRGQQVTLRCSPKSGHDTVSWYQQALGQGPQFIFQYYEEEERQRGNFPDRFSGHQFPNYSSELNVNALLLGDSALYLCASSSQGALGQPQHFGDGTRLSIL.

The CDR3 DNA reads as TGTGCCAGCGCAAGACTACTAGCGGGTGGTGAGACCCAGTACTTC. Translated, it gives CASARLLAGGETQYF. This rearrangement joins TRBV27 to TRBJ2-5; 9 positions agree with TRBD2. The V gene end was trimmed by 8 bases and the J gene end by 5 bases; junction bases not matched to a gene: 12. Germline lookup yields CDR1 MNHEY and CDR2 SMNVEV (reference sequence). There are 15 residues in the CDR3.

The chain carries TRBV29-1 and TRBJ2-3; 8 bases map to TRBD2. The CDR3 has 15 residues. The germline V gene has CDR1 SQVTM and CDR2 ANQGSEA. V dropped 4 bases and J dropped 0; count of bases not matched to a gene: 6. The CDR3 spells CSVVRGGYSTDTQYF. DNA for the CDR3: TGCAGCGTTGTTCGGGGGGGGTATAGCACAGATACGCAGTATTTT.

This chain links TRBV12-3 or TRBV12-4 with TRBJ2-1; TRBD2 aligns across 7 bases. The J segment lost 8 bases and the V segment lost 5 bases, leaving 12 bases of the junction unmatched. The CDR3 runs to 15 residues. The CDR3 sequence is CASSRRRQRGDEQFF. The CDR3 DNA reads as TGTGCCAGCAGTCGACGTCGACAGCGGGGCGATGAGCAGTTCTTC.

The chain is built from TRBV2 and TRBJ2-3; the D gene could be TRBD1 or TRBD2 (5 bases each). CDR3 length equals 15 residues. CDR1 and CDR2 (germline): SNHLY, FYNNEI. The V end lost 7 bases, the J end lost 2 bases, and 16 bases lay between the germline ends. The CDR3 region is CASTIGTLDTDTQYF. For the CDR3, the DNA is TGTGCCAGCACTATAGGGACCCTGGACACAGATACGCAGTATTTT.